The sequence of this TCR beta chain was determined in a study of metastatic and nonmetastatic thyroid tumors (dated by TCRdb to between 2020 and 2021). In terms of the full investigation: The researchers compared repertoires between peripheral blood samples and tumor or nodule tissue samples from patients with malignant or benign thyroid disease.

What the study reported, not specific to this receptor: In both blood and tumor samples, TCR beta diversity was reported to be significantly higher in malignant tumors than in benign nodules.

No patient had received any treatment before thyroid surgery. Using T-cell receptor beta sequencing, the study looked back at clinical samples from patients collected from the early 2010s to the late 2010s. The receptor library was made with PCR. Sequencing used an Illumina HiSeq 4000. High-throughput sequencing was used to profile the TCR beta-chain CDR3 region of each patient. The paper's data handling went like this. CDR3 differences across clinicopathological groups were used to build a classifier for discriminating distant-metastatic papillary thyroid cancer patients. The Shannon index was used to assess repertoire diversity, and the Morisita-Horn index was used to assess tumor-blood repertoire similarity. TCRdb reanalyzed the raw reads on its own, using fastp at Q25 for trimming and MiXCR for clone calling, and kept in-frame beta chains. Here the V and J calls rest on TCRdb's processing, not on the authors' analysis. Across this sample there are some 28,000 clones, with around 4% seen only once. 3% to 3.5% of the sample is in the top ten clones.

Compared with the rest of its sample, this clone is medium-sized (0.01 to 0.1%). Its antigen is not yet known. The input lacks base qualities; no much larger clone sits a single base away. Trimming removed 1 base from V and 10 bases from J, leaving 11 bases between the germline ends. From cysteine to phenylalanine, the CDR3 is 14 amino acids long. Solely the CDR3 DNA is kept, with 42 bases framed from the first base. Taken from the germline V gene, the CDR1 and CDR2 loops are MNHNS and SASEGT. The rearrangement joined TRBV6-1 to TRBJ1-6; the D gene is perhaps TRBD1, from 6 matching bases. The sequenced sample consisted of blood. This sequence originates from a male donor with papillary thyroid cancer or a benign thyroid nodule (not recorded which). Some clones in this sample may be carry-over from other donors' samples. The nucleotide sequence reads TGTGCCAGCAGTGAAGGCTACAGGGACTCACCCCTCCACTTT. Its protein product is CASSEGYRDSPLHF.